A selection of T cell receptor beta chains follows, all from one sample in a study of blood T cell repertoires in COVID-19. Clones were read by immunoSEQ multiplex PCR, and TCRdb kept only the in-frame ones, dropping some. Of a few hundred thousand clones in the sample, 88% were seen once. The sample comprised PBMCs or T cells enriched from blood (not recorded which). These receptors were obtained from a woman aged 30 to 39 who had been exposed to COVID-19. CDR3s include the opening cysteine and the closing phenylalanine or tryptophan. The D gene is left open where the match is weak. Part of the rows lack a size; the others show once, few, many or a class for expanded clones.

clone_size j_call d_call v_call cdr3_nt cdr3_aa
. TRBJ1-2 TRBD1 TRBV7-8 TGTGCCAGCAGTTTCGGACAGGTCCTCTATGGCTACACCTTC CASSFGQVLYGYTF
. TRBJ2-7 . TRBV29-1 TGCAGCGTTGAGCGCCCAGGGGTCTCCTACGAGCAGTACTTC CSVERPGVSYEQYF
once TRBJ2-7 TRBD2 TRBV5-6 TGTGCCAGCACCCTGGGGGAGTCCGGGGCCCTAGCGGGCTACGAGCAGTACTTC CASTLGESGALAGYEQYF
. TRBJ1-2 TRBD1 TRBV13 TGTGCCAGCAGCCTTCAGGGGGCTTACGACTATGGCTACACCTTC CASSLQGAYDYGYTF
. TRBJ2-7 TRBD1 TRBV28 TGTGCCAGCAGGGTTGGGACAGACTACGAGCAGTACTTC CASRVGTDYEQYF
. TRBJ2-3 TRBD1 TRBV7-7 TGTGCTAGCAGCTCGACAGGGGATGGGGCAGATACGCAGTATTTT CASSSTGDGADTQYF
. TRBJ2-1 TRBD2 TRBV5-1 TGCGCCAGCAGCTTGGTTGTCGCTAGCGGGCCGAATGAGCAGTTCTTC CASSLVVASGPNEQFF
. TRBJ2-3 TRBD2 TRBV28 TGTGCCAGCAGTCGCGGGAGCCCCACAGATACGCAGTATTTT CASSRGSPTDTQYF
. TRBJ2-1 TRBD2 TRBV18 TGTGCCAGCTCACCGGATAGGACTAGCGGCAATGAGCAGTTCTTC CASSPDRTSGNEQFF
. TRBJ2-7 TRBD2 TRBV5-1 TGCGCCAGCAGCTTGGGGTTAGCGGGGAACTACGAGCAGTACTTC CASSLGLAGNYEQYF